The sequence of this T cell receptor (beta chain) was determined in a study of T cell repertoires in cytomegalovirus infection. The CDR3 has 16 amino acids. Germline V gene sequence: CDR1 SGHVS, CDR2 FNYEAQ. V lost 1 base, J lost 1 base, and 5 bases stayed unmatched. Ten or more counts support this clonotype. A single record per CDR3 protein comes from TCRdb applying MiXCR to the reads. The sample contains about 310,000 distinct CDR3 sequences, roughly a sixth of which appear only once. The V call is TRBV7-6, the J call TRBJ2-7; 9 bases map to TRBD1. Sample: PBMCs. The receptor was isolated from a human donor in good health (CMV status not recorded). Some clones in this sample may be carry-over from other donors' samples. Written as DNA, the CDR3 is TGTGCCAGCAGCTTAGGGCCCGGGACAGGGTCCTACGAGCAGTACTTC. Protein sequence: CASSLGPGTGSYEQYF.